This T cell receptor beta chain was recovered during a study of beta chain features in type 1 diabetes. Turning to the study itself: Healthy donors, compared against patients, showed similar age, gender and cell yields. Study-level points and caveats: Within each of all four CD4+ subsets, Type 1 diabetes patients had TCRB CDR3s that were moderately but significantly shorter. Fewer insertions but more deletions were seen at VDJ junctions in type 1 diabetes patients. No resolution was reached here on whether HLA type influences TCRB rearrangement.

Losses at the gene ends were 3 bases for V and 4 bases for J; bases not matched to a gene: 7. The V gene's germline CDR1 is SEHNR and CDR2 FQNEAQ (reference sequence). The CDR3 is 15 residues long. This clone occurred a few times. Its antigen is currently unknown. TCRB transcripts that were expressed got sequenced, as all of the isolated RNA had been reverse transcribed. Here immunoSEQ multiplex PCR was the method, and the copy in TCRdb shows in-frame clones only, minus some. The profile shows 55,000 to 85,000 clones, roughly 50% of them singletons. In total, each donor contributed a single heparinised blood draw that averaged roughly 100 mL.

The chain carries TRBV7-9 and TRBJ2-7; 9 bases are a match to TRBD2. Material: central memory CD4+ T cells from blood. The sequence was collected from a man aged 30 to 45 with type 1 diabetes. In nucleotides, the CDR3 is TGTGCCAGCAGCTTTCTCGCGGGGGGGAATTACGAGCAGTACTTC. This sequence encodes CASSFLAGGNYEQYF.